The 20 T cell receptor beta chains reported below all come from one sample, sequenced in a study of blood T cell repertoires in COVID-19. TCRdb's table, derived via immunoSEQ multiplex PCR, lists solely in-frame clones and lacks some. The sample includes 40,000 to 65,000 clones, approximately 84% of them seen just once. The specimen was peripheral blood. The receptors here all came from a human donor with active or convalescent COVID-19. The donor label of this sample is uncertain.

V gene TRBV7-7 combines with J gene TRBJ2-1; no definite D call. The CDR3 runs 15 residues. Germline-derived CDR1 and CDR2 are SSHAT and FNYEAQ (reference sequence). With 0 bases removed from V and 1 base from J, the gap between germline ends came to 7 bases. CDR3: CASSLARTSYNEQFF. CDR3 nucleotide sequence: TGTGCCAGCAGCTTAGCTCGCACTTCCTACAATGAGCAGTTCTTC.

The chain links TRBV3-1 (or the pseudogene TRBV3-2) to TRBJ2-1; D not certain. V was cut by 0 bases and J by 12 bases, with 18 bases left in between. In germline, CDR1 is LGHDT, CDR2 YNNKEL (reference sequence). CDR3 length: 15 residues. CDR3 in DNA: TGTGCCAGCAGCCAAGATAGACTCCCCGGCCTCCGGCAGTTCTTC. Amino acid sequence: CASSQDRLPGLRQFF.

This chain's CDR3 is CASSPGLAGYEQYF. CDR3 sequence (DNA): TGTGCCAGCAGCCCGGGACTAGCGGGTTACGAGCAGTACTTC. V and J are TRBV9 and TRBJ2-7, with 12 bases that match TRBD2. V shed 4 bases and J 4 bases; nucleotides not matched to a gene: 3. In germline, CDR1 is SGDLS, CDR2 YYNGEE. This CDR3 has 14 amino acids.

The chain has TRBV18 and TRBJ1-3; D remains ambiguous. The CDR3 consists of 17 residues. Trimming took off 4 bases at V and 0 bases at J, with 16 bases between the two ends. Germline CDR1 and CDR2: KGHSH and LQKENI. DNA of the CDR3: TGTGCCAGCTCACTTGAACCGTACGGGGTCTCTGGAAACACCATATATTTT. The encoded protein is CASSLEPYGVSGNTIYF.

The chain uses TRBV7-7 and TRBJ2-7; a possible D gene is TRBD1 (6 bases). The CDR3 runs to 15 residues. The germline V and J ends were trimmed by 5 bases and 6 bases, with 20 bases remaining between them. Per the germline V gene, CDR1 is SSHAT and CDR2 is FNYEAQ (reference sequence). This chain's CDR3 is CASSPYRQEMGEQYF. In nucleotides, the CDR3 is TGTGCCAGCAGCCCCTACAGACAGGAGATGGGCGAGCAGTACTTC. Supplemented by reference TRBV7-7 and TRBJ2-7, the full variable domain reads GAGVSQSPRYKVTKRGQDVTLRCDPISSHATLYWYQQALGQGPEFLTYFNYEAQPDKSGLPSDRFSAERPEGSISTLTIQRTEQRDSAMYRCASSPYRQEMGEQYFGPGTRLTVT.

The chain employs TRBV9 and TRBJ1-3; TRBD1 matches at 7 bases. The CDR3 totals 15 residues. V shed 3 bases and J 0 bases; nucleotides not matched to a gene: 3. Germline CDR1 is SGDLS and CDR2 is YYNGEE. CDR3 amino acids: CASSGQGPSGNTIYF. DNA for the CDR3: TGTGCCAGCAGCGGACAGGGCCCCTCTGGAAACACCATATATTTT.

This sequence joins TRBV6-5 and TRBJ1-3, with D possibly TRBD1 on 6 matching bases. Germline V gene data show CDR1 as MNHEY and CDR2 as SVGAGI. The germline V and J ends were trimmed by 7 bases and 2 bases, with 15 bases remaining between them. The CDR3 runs to 15 residues. DNA of the CDR3: TGTGCCAGCAATCCCCTAGGGGGGGCTGGAAACACCATATATTTT. Its translation: CASNPLGGAGNTIYF.

The V call is TRBV10-3, the J call TRBJ2-3; 7 nucleotides line up with TRBD1. The CDR3 runs 14 residues. The V and J ends lost 6 bases and 0 bases, in that order; junction bases with no gene match: 3. Germline assignment: CDR1 ENHRY and CDR2 SYGVKD. CDR3 protein: CAIRGQSSTDTQYF. The CDR3 coding sequence is TGTGCCATCAGGGGACAGTCTAGCACAGATACGCAGTATTTT.

The chain is built from TRBV5-8 and TRBJ2-5, with 7 bases that match TRBD1. The V segment lost 3 bases and the J segment 1 base; nucleotides outside the gene matches: 3. The CDR3 has 14 amino acids. Germline CDR1 reads SGHTS; CDR2 reads YDEGEE. Here the CDR3 reads CASSYGTAQETQYF. The CDR3 region has the DNA TGTGCCAGCAGCTACGGGACAGCCCAAGAGACCCAGTACTTC.

This chain joins TRBV5-4 and TRBJ2-2; 14 bases line up with TRBD2. V shed 4 bases and J 3 bases; nucleotides not matched to a gene: 8. This CDR3 contains 18 residues. In germline, CDR1 is SGHNT, CDR2 YYREEE (reference sequence). The CDR3 here is CASSLGTSGSRDTGELFF. The CDR3 coding sequence is TGTGCCAGCAGCCTAGGGACTAGCGGGAGTAGGGACACCGGGGAGCTGTTTTTT.

The chain employs TRBV27 and TRBJ1-1; D not certain. Germline CDR1 MNHEY, CDR2 SMNVEV (reference sequence). The CDR3 runs 13 residues. Trimming pared 0 bases from V and 4 bases from J, leaving 6 bases between. The CDR3 sequence: CASSLSPGTEAFF. The CDR3 nucleotides read TGTGCCAGCAGTTTATCCCCGGGCACTGAAGCTTTCTTT.

The V call is TRBV2, the J call TRBJ2-1; 12 bases line up with TRBD1. In germline, CDR1 is SNHLY, CDR2 FYNNEI. This CDR3 region has 15 residues. J lost 4 bases, V lost 7 bases, and 5 bases had no gene match. CDR3 protein: CASTAGQGAYNEQFF. The CDR3 DNA reads as TGTGCCAGCACCGCGGGACAGGGGGCTTACAATGAGCAGTTCTTC.

The V and J genes are TRBV5-1 and TRBJ2-3, with TRBD1 matching over 9 bases. The V segment lost 0 bases and the J segment 6 bases; nucleotides outside the gene matches: 11. The CDR3 is 17 amino acids. CDR1 is SGHRS, CDR2 YFSETQ, per germline. CDR3 residues: CASSLVVRTGETDTQYF. The CDR3 DNA follows: TGCGCCAGCAGCTTGGTCGTGCGGACAGGGGAGACGGATACGCAGTATTTT.

The chain carries TRBV9 and TRBJ1-6; no reliable D call. The CDR3 has 16 residues. Between the trimmed V and J ends, which lost 4 bases and 6 bases, there was a span of 17 bases. CDR1 and CDR2 (germline): SGDLS, YYNGEE. The CDR3 region is CASSPSVATINSPLHF. The CDR3 coding sequence is TGTGCCAGCAGCCCTTCAGTAGCAACCATTAATTCACCCCTCCACTTT. Variable domain in full (rest from reference TRBV9 and TRBJ1-6): DSGVTQTPKHLITATGQRVTLRCSPRSGDLSVYWYQQSLDQGLQFLIQYYNGEERAKGNILERFSAQQFPDLHSELNLSSLELGDSALYFCASSPSVATINSPLHFGNGTRLTVT.

This chain connects TRBV24-1 to TRBJ1-5, with D hard to call. This CDR3 is 16 amino acids long. Germline assignment: CDR1 KGHDR and CDR2 SFDVKD. Trimming shortened V by 2 bases and J by 2 bases, and 12 bases separated the two germline ends. The CDR3 is CATSDSAGDGNQPQHF. The CDR3 nucleotides read TGTGCCACCAGTGATTCGGCAGGCGATGGCAATCAGCCCCAGCATTTT.

A few counts support this clone. The genes are TRBV7-2 and TRBJ2-3; D not resolved. V lost 4 bases to trimming and J lost 0 bases, with 14 bases between them. Germline CDR1 and CDR2: SGHTA and FQGNSA. The CDR3 sequence is 16 residues long. CDR3 residues: CASSSPQSPSTDTQYF. CDR3 bases: TGTGCCAGCAGCTCCCCGCAGTCGCCTAGCACAGATACGCAGTATTTT.

This chain connects TRBV3-1 (or the pseudogene TRBV3-2) to TRBJ1-2, with 8 bases aligning to TRBD1. The CDR3 is made up of 13 amino acids. The germline V gene encodes CDR1 LGHDT and CDR2 YNNKEL (reference sequence). The V segment lost 4 bases and the J segment 7 bases; nucleotides outside the gene matches: 5. CDR3 nucleotide sequence: TGTGCCAGCAGCCTACAGGGGGATCGTGGCTACACCTTC. It specifies CASSLQGDRGYTF.

The chain links TRBV6-1 to TRBJ1-1; D may be TRBD1 (5 bases). Trimming stripped 0 bases from V and 5 bases from J, with 13 bases between. CDR1 is MNHNS, CDR2 SASEGT, per germline. CDR3 size: 15 residues. The CDR3 nucleotides are TGTGCCAGCAGTGAAGCCAGCGGGGGGAGGACTGAAGCTTTCTTT. This codes for CASSEASGGRTEAFF.

This chain uses TRBV27 with TRBJ2-1; TRBD2 aligns across 9 bases. V dropped 6 bases and J dropped 2; count of bases not matched to a gene: 8. Germline V CDR1 and CDR2: MNHEY, SMNVEV (reference sequence). The CDR3 length is 16 residues. The CDR3 sequence: CASSARLAEAYNEQFF. The CDR3 DNA follows: TGTGCCAGCAGCGCGAGACTAGCGGAGGCCTACAATGAGCAGTTCTTC.

The rearrangement links TRBV28 to TRBJ2-3; 10 bases match TRBD2. Germline trimming cut 7 bases from V and 2 bases from J; bases unmatched to any gene: 6. The CDR3 runs to 15 residues. Germline V gene data show CDR1 as MDHEN and CDR2 as SYDVKM. CDR3 protein: CASTLLAGFTDTQYF. CDR3 nucleotide sequence: TGTGCCAGCACCCTACTAGCGGGATTCACAGATACGCAGTATTTT.